Listed below are T cell receptor beta chains from one sample, sequenced in a study of blood T cell repertoires in COVID-19. Clones were read by immunoSEQ multiplex PCR, and TCRdb kept only the in-frame ones, dropping some. The sample lists tens of thousands of clones; less than 95% were seen once. Sequenced input: peripheral blood. These receptors originate from a human donor with active COVID-19. The donor label of this sample is uncertain. Both conserved end residues are part of each CDR3. The D gene is left open where the match is weak. The listing skips clone size in some rows; elsewhere it reads once, few, many or a size class.

d_call j_call v_call clone_size cdr3_nt cdr3_aa
. TRBJ2-2 TRBV3-1/TRBV3-2 . TGTGCCAGCAGGGCAACTAGCTCGAACACCGGGGAGCTGTTTTTT CASRATSSNTGELFF
. TRBJ1-1 TRBV5-1 . TGCGCCAGCAGCCGCACCCAAGGTCCATCGACAACTGAAGCTTTCTTT CASSRTQGPSTTEAFF
. TRBJ2-7 TRBV9 . TGTGCCAGCAGCGCCGAGGCAGGGATCACCCCTCAGTCCTACGAGCAGTACTTC CASSAEAGITPQSYEQYF
TRBD1 TRBJ1-1 TRBV2 . TGTGCCAGCAGCAACCGGGACAGCCTCGAGGGGACTGAAGCTTTCTTT CASSNRDSLEGTEAFF
. TRBJ1-6 TRBV5-1 once TGCGCCAGCAGCTTGGAAGTCGGGGGGCGAAATTCACCCCTCCACTTT CASSLEVGGRNSPLHF
TRBD2 TRBJ2-5 TRBV5-1 . TGCGCCAGCAGCAAGGGACTACAAGAGACCCAGTACTTC CASSKGLQETQYF
. TRBJ2-1 TRBV18 . TGTGCCAGCTCACCAGTGGGACCCGGAGGGAATGAGCAGTTCTTC CASSPVGPGGNEQFF
. TRBJ1-2 TRBV7-8 . TGTGCCAGCAGCTTAGGGCAGGGGAACTATGGCTACACCTTC CASSLGQGNYGYTF
TRBD2 TRBJ2-1 TRBV7-6 . TGTGCCAGCAGCCCAGGGACTAGCGGGGGGGCCATCTATGAGCAGTTCTTC CASSPGTSGGAIYEQFF
. TRBJ2-3 TRBV24-1 . TGTGCCACCAGTGATTCCCAACAGGGAGATACGCAGTATTTT CATSDSQQGDTQYF
. TRBJ2-2 TRBV4-1 . TGCGCCAGCAGAAAGTGGACAGCGAACACCGGGGAGCTGTTTTTT CASRKWTANTGELFF
. TRBJ1-2 TRBV12-3/TRBV12-4 few TGTGCCAGCAGTTTAGGAGGTGACTATGGCTACACCTTC CASSLGGDYGYTF
TRBD2 TRBJ2-2 TRBV7-6 . TGTGCCAGCAGCTGGGGGACTAGCGGGGGAATAAACACCGGGGAGCTGTTTTTT CASSWGTSGGINTGELFF
. TRBJ2-1 TRBV6-5 few TGTGCCAGCGGGGCGGGGTGGAATGAGCAGTTCTTC CASGAGWNEQFF
. TRBJ2-7 TRBV7-8 once TGTGCCAGCAGCTTACAGGGCTACGAGCAGTACTTC CASSLQGYEQYF
. TRBJ1-6 TRBV12-5 . TGTGCTAGTGGTTTTGACCGGGATTCACCCCTCCACTTT CASGFDRDSPLHF
TRBD1 TRBJ1-4 TRBV9 . TGTGCCAGCAGCGTGACAGGGGGTCGGGATGAAAAACTGTTTTTT CASSVTGGRDEKLFF
. TRBJ1-5 TRBV7-2 . TGTGCCAGCAGCTTAGGACAGAGCAATCAGCCCCAGCATTTT CASSLGQSNQPQHF
. TRBJ2-7 TRBV11-2 . TGTGCCAGCATCACAAGGGGGTTAGGCAGGTCGGGCGAGCAGTACTTC CASITRGLGRSGEQYF
TRBD1 TRBJ2-7 TRBV2 . TGTGCCGGCGGTGGGACAGGATACGAGCAGTACTTC CAGGGTGYEQYF
TRBD1 TRBJ2-1 TRBV5-1 . TGCGCCAGCAGCTCGGAAGGAATAGGACAGGAAGGTGAGCAGTTCTTC CASSSEGIGQEGEQFF
TRBD1 TRBJ1-3 TRBV5-1 . TGCGCCAGCAGCCCCGGGACAGGGGAGGACACCATATATTTT CASSPGTGEDTIYF
TRBD1 TRBJ1-3 TRBV4-1 . TGCGCCAGCAGCCCGTACACTGACAGGGGAACTGGAAACACCATATATTTT CASSPYTDRGTGNTIYF
TRBD1 TRBJ2-7 TRBV2 . TGTGCCAGCAGTGGGGTTAGGACAGGGGAAGACGAGCAGTACTTC CASSGVRTGEDEQYF
TRBD2 TRBJ2-7 TRBV6-5 . TGTGCCAGCAGTTACGCCAAGGGAGGGTACGAGCAGTACTTC CASSYAKGGYEQYF
. TRBJ1-4 TRBV7-9 . TGTGCCAGCAGCTGGGCGCTAAATGAAAAACTGTTTTTT CASSWALNEKLFF
TRBD2 TRBJ2-7 TRBV9 . TGTGCCAGCAGCCAAGCTACTAGCGGGGAGTCGACCTACGAGCAGTACTTC CASSQATSGESTYEQYF
. TRBJ1-5 TRBV18 medium-sized TGTGCCAGCTCACCGGGCACCGATTATCAGCCCCAGCATTTT CASSPGTDYQPQHF
TRBD1 TRBJ2-1 TRBV18 . TGTGCCAGCTCAAACGGGGGACAGGGATTTAAATCACGGGAGTTCTTC CASSNGGQGFKSREFF
. TRBJ1-5 TRBV5-4 . TGTGCCAGCAGCTTCGATGGACAGTCCAATCAGCCCCAGCATTTT CASSFDGQSNQPQHF
. TRBJ2-2 TRBV19 . TGTGCCAGTATTGCGACGTTCGACAGAGCAGAGACGGGGGAGCTGTTTTTT CASIATFDRAETGELFF
. TRBJ2-6 TRBV7-3 . TGTGCCAGCAGGGTTCAGGACTCTGGGGCCAACGTCCTGACTTTC CASRVQDSGANVLTF
TRBD1 TRBJ1-2 TRBV29-1 . TGCAGCGTTGTGGACAGGGCTTTTAACTATGGCTACACCTTC CSVVDRAFNYGYTF
. TRBJ1-1 TRBV19 . TGTGCCAGTAGTATACAGGTGAACACTGAAGCTTTCTTT CASSIQVNTEAFF
. TRBJ2-1 TRBV12-3/TRBV12-4 . TGTGCCAGCAGTATAGGCGATGAGCAGTTCTTC CASSIGDEQFF
. TRBJ1-1 TRBV7-3 . TGTGCCAGCAGCTTAACAGGGGAGGGCCCGAACACTGAAGCTTTCTTT CASSLTGEGPNTEAFF
. TRBJ2-2 TRBV6-4 . TGTGCCAGCAGTGTAGAGAGGGACACCGGGGAGCTGTTTTTT CASSVERDTGELFF
. TRBJ1-2 TRBV24-1 . TGTGCCACCAGTGAAAGAACTTCGGGGGGCTACACCTTC CATSERTSGGYTF
. TRBJ1-2 TRBV6-5 once TGTGCCAGCAGTCCTACTTATTCGGATGGCTACACCTTC CASSPTYSDGYTF
TRBD1 TRBJ2-7 TRBV6-6 few TGTGCCAGCAGTTCGACAGGGTTAAGCTCCTACGAGCAGTACTTC CASSSTGLSSYEQYF
TRBD2 TRBJ2-2 TRBV13 . TGTGCCAGCAGCGCCACTAGCGGGCGAGACACCGGGGAGCTGTTTTTT CASSATSGRDTGELFF
. TRBJ2-1 TRBV24-1 . TGTGCCACCAGTGACTCCACAGGTTACAATGAGCAGTTCTTC CATSDSTGYNEQFF